Given below is one T cell receptor beta chain in context. Method: immunoSEQ multiplex PCR; TCRdb's copy keeps in-frame clones and lacks some. The table records some 140,000 clones, approximately 96% of them present only once. This sample was taken from a study of T cell changes during pregnancy in multiple sclerosis. Germline loops: CDR1 KGHSH, CDR2 LQKENI. This CDR3 has 13 residues. V lost 4 bases to trimming and J lost 6 bases, with 12 bases between them. The sequencing here drew on peripheral blood, taken after pregnancy. V and J are TRBV18 and TRBJ1-1, with D uncertain. This receptor was obtained from a female donor with multiple sclerosis, enrolled in a pregnancy study. CDR3 protein: CASSQLDLSEAFF. CDR3 in DNA: TGTGCCAGCTCACAACTAGATTTATCTGAAGCTTTCTTT.